This passage covers 10 T cell receptor beta chains from one sample sequenced in a study of identical twins. MiXCR, applied by TCRdb to the 5' RACE reads, yields one record per CDR3 protein. The data contain about 430,000 distinct CDR3 sequences, around 20% of them seen just once; the ten biggest clones take up approximately 12%. The sample consisted of naive T cells sorted from blood. These receptors all come from a man aged 45-65 years in good health.

The rearrangement joins TRBV30 to TRBJ2-7, with a possible D match to TRBD1 (5 bases). Trimming left V 2 bases short and J 4 bases short, with 12 bases between. Germline loops: CDR1 GTSNPN, CDR2 SVGIG (reference sequence). The CDR3 length is 13 residues. The CDR3 coding sequence is TGTGCCTGGAGTTCCTTTGACAGTTACGAGCAGTACTTC. Translated, it gives CAWSSFDSYEQYF.

This clonotype was seen a few times. The V call is TRBV5-1, the J call TRBJ2-3, with 16 bases fitting TRBD2. This CDR3 has 17 amino acids. V trimming: 4 bases; J trimming: 3 bases; junction bases outside the gene matches: 5. Germline V gives CDR1 SGHRS, CDR2 YFSETQ. For the CDR3, the DNA is TGCGCCAGCAGCACCGGGACTAGCGGGAGGGCAACAGATACGCAGTATTTT. It codes for CASSTGTSGRATDTQYF.

This clonotype was recorded many times. The chain couples TRBV6-5 to TRBJ1-2; 7 nucleotides agree with TRBD1. CDR3 size: 15 residues. The V gene end was trimmed by 2 bases and the J gene end by 2 bases; junction bases not matched to a gene: 5. Germline CDR1 is MNHEY and CDR2 is SVGAGI. CDR3 DNA: TGTGCCAGCAGTTACACACAGGGGACCAACTATGGCTACACCTTC. This encodes CASSYTQGTNYGYTF.

The chain has TRBV28 and TRBJ1-1, with a tentative D call TRBD1 (5 bases). CDR3 size: 13 residues. V lost 1 base and J 10 bases, leaving 13 bases between the germline ends. In germline, CDR1 is MDHEN, CDR2 SYDVKM. CDR3 residues: CASSLLGARGAFF. In nucleotides, the CDR3 is TGTGCCAGCAGTTTATTAGGGGCGCGTGGAGCTTTCTTT.

The rearrangement joins TRBV7-6 to TRBJ2-1, with D maybe TRBD2 (7 bases). With 5 bases removed from V and 2 bases from J, the gap between germline ends came to 19 bases. Germline-derived CDR1 and CDR2 are SGHVS and FNYEAQ. CDR3 length: 17 residues. The CDR3 protein is CASSTLGGGLTYNEQFF. The CDR3 nucleotides are TGTGCCAGCAGCACCTTGGGGGGGGGGCTCACCTACAATGAGCAGTTCTTC.

The rearrangement uses TRBV10-3 and TRBJ2-5, with TRBD1 identical over 8 bases. This CDR3 is built from 14 residues. J lost 5 bases, V lost 11 bases, and 13 bases had no gene match. Germline loops: CDR1 ENHRY, CDR2 SYGVKD. The CDR3: CAATKTGAMETQYF. CDR3 in DNA: TGTGCCGCTACGAAGACAGGGGCCATGGAGACCCAGTACTTC.

This chain links TRBV4-2 with TRBJ2-2; TRBD1 agrees at 7 bases. This CDR3 region has 16 residues. Unmatched junction bases numbered 1, after V lost 0 bases and J lost 0 bases. Germline CDR1 and CDR2: LGHNA and YNFKEQ. CDR3: CASSQDGTANTGELFF. CDR3 in DNA: TGTGCCAGCAGCCAAGATGGGACAGCGAACACCGGGGAGCTGTTTTTT.

This chain uses TRBV3-1 with TRBJ2-5, with D possibly being TRBD2 (6 bases). CDR3 length: 16 residues. The V end was cut by 2 bases, the J end by 4 bases, with 17 bases between. Germline values: CDR1 LGHDT, CDR2 YNNKEL (reference sequence). The CDR3 spells CASSQRGAGLGETQYF. The CDR3 nucleotides read TGTGCCAGCAGCCAAAGAGGAGCGGGCCTGGGAGAGACCCAGTACTTC.

This clonotype came up many times. The genes are TRBV27 and TRBJ2-1; 9 nucleotides align to TRBD2. The CDR3 is made up of 14 amino acids. Per the germline V gene, CDR1 is MNHEY and CDR2 is SMNVEV (reference sequence). J lost 4 bases, V lost 4 bases, and 2 bases had no gene match. CDR3 DNA: TGTGCCAGCAGTTCTCTAGCGGGGTACAATGAGCAGTTCTTC. Translated, it gives CASSSLAGYNEQFF.

This clonotype was picked up a small number of times. V usage is TRBV6-1 and J usage is TRBJ2-1; a weak D match, TRBD1 (6 bases). This CDR3 is built from 18 residues. Trimming pared 4 bases from V and 7 bases from J, leaving 26 bases between. CDR1 MNHNS and CDR2 SASEGT come from the germline V gene. CDR3 residues: CASSGGYRAALLGNEQFF. Written as DNA, the CDR3 is TGTGCCAGCAGTGGTGGCTACAGGGCGGCACTTCTGGGAAATGAGCAGTTCTTC.